In its sample, the clone carrying this T cell receptor (beta chain) was seen once. The sample holds other DNA sequences that translate to the same CDR3. This sample stems from a study of blood T cell repertoires in COVID-19. On the study more broadly: The United States, Italy and Spain supplied acute and convalescent COVID-19 samples. PBMCs, B-cell-depleted T cells, or T cells were the source of the cDNA or gDNA that made up the material.

Per the authors' pipeline: The assay estimated nucleated cells by amplifying reference gene primers. Profiling relied on immunoSEQ multiplex PCR, and the TCRdb table lists in-frame clones only, not all of them. The V and J calls and clone size were taken over from that table, and D and trimming were inferred from the DNA. The sample has some 290,000 clones; over 65% are singletons. This CDR3 region has 13 residues. Germline CDR1 is MNHEY and CDR2 is SMNVEV (reference sequence). Trimming removed 6 bases at V and 1 base at J, with 10 bases between. The V gene is TRBV27, the J gene TRBJ2-7; D perhaps matches TRBD2 (5 bases). Sequenced input: peripheral blood. This TCR came from a man between 60 and 75 years old who had recovered from COVID-19. This CDR3 is CASRRTGSYEQYF. The CDR3 nucleotides read TGTGCCAGCAGACGGACGGGATCCTACGAGCAGTACTTC.